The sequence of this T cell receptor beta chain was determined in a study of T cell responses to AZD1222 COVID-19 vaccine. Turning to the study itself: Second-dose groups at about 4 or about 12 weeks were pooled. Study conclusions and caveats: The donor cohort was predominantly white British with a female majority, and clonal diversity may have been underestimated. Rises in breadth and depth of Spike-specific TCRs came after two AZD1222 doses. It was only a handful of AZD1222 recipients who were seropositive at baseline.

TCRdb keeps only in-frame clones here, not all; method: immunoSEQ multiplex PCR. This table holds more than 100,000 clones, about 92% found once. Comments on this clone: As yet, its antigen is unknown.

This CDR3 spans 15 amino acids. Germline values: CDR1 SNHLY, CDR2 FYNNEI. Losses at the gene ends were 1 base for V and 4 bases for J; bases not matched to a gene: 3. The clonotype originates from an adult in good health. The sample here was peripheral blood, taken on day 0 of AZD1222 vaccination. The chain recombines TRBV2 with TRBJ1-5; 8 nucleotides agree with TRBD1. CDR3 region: CASSEDRGWNQPQHF. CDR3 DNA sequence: TGTGCCAGCAGTGAAGACAGGGGGTGGAATCAGCCCCAGCATTTT. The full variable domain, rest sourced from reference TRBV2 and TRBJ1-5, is EPEVTQTPSHQVTQMGQEVILRCVPISNHLYFYWYRQILGQKVEFLVSFYNNEISEKSEIFDDQFSVERPDGSNFTLKIRSTKLEDSAMYFCASSEDRGWNQPQHFGDGTRLSIL.